The TCR beta chain described here comes from a study of blood T cells in healthy people across ages. A sample-barcoded 5' primer and a J-beta primer mix were used in a second PCR of roughly 6 to 11 cycles. TCRdb re-called the 5' RACE reads through MiXCR, storing one row per CDR3 protein. The top ten clones hold more than 15% of a sample with hundreds of thousands of distinct CDR3 sequences, about 30% of them seen once. The germline V gene encodes CDR1 DFQATT and CDR2 SNEGSKA (reference sequence). V dropped 0 bases and J dropped 6 bases, with 12 bases sitting between them. This CDR3 spans 13 amino acids. This clonotype was seen repeatedly, ten times or more.

V gene TRBV20-1 combines with J gene TRBJ2-7; TRBD1 or TRBD2 may be the D gene (6 bases each). Sample: blood. This receptor was obtained from a woman of 80 years or more in good health. The CDR3 bases are TGCAGTGCTAGAGAGGGAGGCAGGGGCGAGCAGTACTTC. Its translation: CSAREGGRGEQYF.